Each of the 15 T cell receptor beta chains below was sequenced from the same sample in a study of shared clonotypes between healthy human individuals. Profiling relied on immunoSEQ multiplex PCR, and the TCRdb table lists in-frame clones only, not all of them. The sample shows hundreds of thousands of clones, about two thirds of them seen only once. The sample was memory CD4+ T cells sorted from blood. Subset defined: CD45RA-negative fraction. All receptors derive from a woman under 40 in good health.

The chain is built from TRBV18 and TRBJ1-2; D not resolved. V was clipped by 4 bases and J by 2 bases, with 14 bases between them. Germline V lookup: CDR1 KGHSH, CDR2 LQKENI. This CDR3 has 15 amino acids. The CDR3 coding sequence is TGTGCCAGCTCACTGGGAGAAAGGAGAAACTATGGCTACACCTTC. Protein sequence: CASSLGERRNYGYTF.

The rearrangement uses TRBV5-4 and TRBJ1-2; weak D call: TRBD1 (5 bases). Germline lookup yields CDR1 SGHNT and CDR2 YYREEE (reference sequence). Trimming took 0 bases from V and 8 from J, leaving 11 bases between them. The CDR3 has 13 amino acids. The DNA for the CDR3 is TGTGCCAGCAGCTTGGCTCAGGGCAGGGGCTACACCTTC. The encoded protein is CASSLAQGRGYTF.

This clone was detected ten times or more. The V gene is TRBV2, the J gene TRBJ2-2, with 10 positions matching TRBD1. The CDR3 has 14 residues. The V and J ends lost 6 bases and 5 bases, in that order; junction bases with no gene match: 3. The germline V gene encodes CDR1 SNHLY and CDR2 FYNNEI. The CDR3 spells CASSGTGETGELFF. Written as DNA, the CDR3 is TGTGCCAGCAGCGGGACAGGGGAAACCGGGGAGCTGTTTTTT.

V gene TRBV6-6 combines with J gene TRBJ2-7; TRBD2 might be the D (5 bases). Germline CDR1 and CDR2: MNHNY and SVGAGI (reference sequence). The CDR3 totals 12 residues. V was pared by 6 bases and J by 6 bases, with 12 bases between. The CDR3 coding sequence is TGTGCCAGCAGCCTGCCTCGGGGCGAGCAGTACTTC. It translates to CASSLPRGEQYF.

The rearrangement links TRBV6-6 to TRBJ2-5, with 11 positions matching TRBD1. The J call may be mistaken, given a closer DNA end match to TRBJ2-7. Germline V gene sequence: CDR1 MNHNY, CDR2 SVGAGI (reference sequence). This CDR3 has 15 amino acids. This CDR3 reads CASSSLGTGGGEQYF. The DNA of the CDR3 is TGTGCCAGCAGTTCCCTAGGGACAGGGGGAGGCGAGCAGTACTTC.

The chain employs TRBV2 and TRBJ2-7, with a weak D call TRBD1 (6 bases). Germline V gives CDR1 SNHLY, CDR2 FYNNEI. Trimming removed 5 bases from V and 6 bases from J, with 17 bases in between. CDR3 length: 14 amino acids. CDR3 nucleotides: TGTGCCAGCAGTCCCCGACTTACAGGGTCCGAGCAGTACTTC. Protein product: CASSPRLTGSEQYF.

V usage is TRBV19 and J usage is TRBJ2-7, with D possibly being TRBD1 or TRBD2 (6 bases each). With 9 bases removed from V and 1 base from J, the gap between germline ends came to 19 bases. The CDR3 is made up of 15 amino acids. The germline V gene encodes CDR1 LNHDA and CDR2 SQIVND (reference sequence). As DNA, the CDR3 is TGTGCCAGCGCGGAGGGGGGCGGGAAGTCCTACGAGCAGTACTTC. It translates to CASAEGGGKSYEQYF.

The rearrangement uses TRBV2 and TRBJ2-4, with 7 bases matching TRBD1. Losses at the gene ends were 6 bases for V and 8 bases for J; bases not matched to a gene: 7. Germline V gene sequence: CDR1 SNHLY, CDR2 FYNNEI. The length of the CDR3 is 13 residues. The CDR3 is CASRGGSEDIQYF. CDR3 nucleotides: TGTGCCAGCAGAGGGGGCAGCGAAGACATTCAGTACTTC.

J is TRBJ1-2 and V is TRBV5-4; D uncertain. V dropped 5 bases and J dropped 8 bases, with 13 bases sitting between them. In germline, CDR1 is SGHNT, CDR2 YYREEE (reference sequence). The CDR3 loop spans 12 amino acids. CDR3: CASRRAGEGYTF. CDR3 nucleotide sequence: TGTGCCAGCAGGCGGGCCGGGGAGGGCTACACCTTC.

This chain uses TRBV5-5 with TRBJ1-2, with a possible D match to TRBD1 (6 bases). V lost 4 bases and J 4 bases, leaving 11 bases between the germline ends. CDR3 length: 13 residues. CDR1 SGHKS and CDR2 YYEKEE come from the germline V gene (reference sequence). CDR3 bases: TGTGCCAGCAGCCTGGACAGTTCCTATGGCTACACCTTC. This translates into CASSLDSSYGYTF.

The chain links TRBV13 to TRBJ2-6; D uncertain. Trimming removed 0 bases from V and 2 bases from J, with 8 bases in between. CDR3 length: 16 residues. Germline V CDR1 and CDR2: PRHDT, FYEKMQ (reference sequence). As DNA, the CDR3 is TGTGCCAGCAGCTTAGGGTTAGCCGCTGGGGCCAACGTCCTGACTTTC. Protein: CASSLGLAAGANVLTF.

This CDR3 is CASSFSSSFDNEQYF. The CDR3 DNA is TGTGCCAGCAGTTTTTCTTCCTCATTCGATAACGAGCAGTACTTC. The chain combines TRBV27 with TRBJ2-7; D is unclear. The CDR3 sequence is 15 residues long. Between the trimmed V and J ends, which lost 3 bases and 5 bases, there was a span of 17 bases. Per germline, CDR1 MNHEY and CDR2 SMNVEV (reference sequence).

Of note for this clone: Other DNA sequences in this sample translate to the same CDR3. This chain uses TRBV28 with TRBJ1-4; D is unclear. There are 11 residues in the CDR3. Germline values: CDR1 MDHEN, CDR2 SYDVKM. Trimming took off 3 bases at V and 8 bases at J, with 4 bases between the two ends. The CDR3 DNA is TGTGCCAGCAGTTTTGGCGAAAAACTGTTTTTT. Amino acid sequence: CASSFGEKLFF.

The genes are TRBV28 and TRBJ1-1; D may be TRBD1 (6 bases). Germline V gene sequence: CDR1 MDHEN, CDR2 SYDVKM. This CDR3 is 14 amino acids long. V was pared by 10 bases and J by 2 bases, with 17 bases between. The chain's CDR3 is CATYREGGNTEAFF. In nucleotides, the CDR3 is TGTGCCACCTACAGGGAAGGGGGTAACACTGAAGCTTTCTTT.

In DNA, the CDR3 is TGTGCCAGCAGCGGCCGGACGGGTGCCTCCCTCTACGAGCAGTACTTC. This sequence encodes CASSGRTGASLYEQYF. The V gene is TRBV7-9, the J gene TRBJ2-7; no definite D call. V lost 5 bases and J lost 3, with 20 bases in between. CDR3 length: 16 amino acids. Germline CDR1 reads SEHNR; CDR2 reads FQNEAQ (reference sequence).